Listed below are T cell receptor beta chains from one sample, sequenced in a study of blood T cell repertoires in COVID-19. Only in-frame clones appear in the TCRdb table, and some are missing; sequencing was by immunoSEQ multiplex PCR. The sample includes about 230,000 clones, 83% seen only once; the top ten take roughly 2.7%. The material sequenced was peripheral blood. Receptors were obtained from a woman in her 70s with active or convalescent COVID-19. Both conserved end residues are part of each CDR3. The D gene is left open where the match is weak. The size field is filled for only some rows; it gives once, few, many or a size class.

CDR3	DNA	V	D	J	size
CAISERGPNAFF	TGTGCCATCAGTGAAAGGGGTCCGAATGCTTTCTTT	TRBV10-3	.	TRBJ1-1	.
CASKTSGGALAQYF	TGTGCCAGCAAAACTAGCGGGGGGGCCCTTGCGCAGTATTTT	TRBV6-6	TRBD2	TRBJ2-3	.
CASSISSVGGANVLTF	TGTGCCAGTAGTATCTCTTCGGTTGGTGGGGCCAACGTCCTGACTTTC	TRBV19	.	TRBJ2-6	.
CSGGDWQETQYF	TGCAGCGGAGGGGACTGGCAAGAGACCCAGTACTTC	TRBV29-1	.	TRBJ2-5	.
CASSLAGAGNTIYF	TGTGCCAGCAGCTTGGCCGGGGCTGGAAACACCATATATTTT	TRBV5-4	.	TRBJ1-3	.
CAWIRHSEAFF	TGTGCCTGGATTCGACACTCTGAAGCTTTCTTT	TRBV30	.	TRBJ1-1	once
CASSQEGQFNSPLHF	TGCGCCAGCAGCCAAGAGGGGCAGTTTAATTCACCCCTCCACTTT	TRBV4-1	.	TRBJ1-6	.
CASRNREGTEAFF	TGTGCCAGCAGAAACAGGGAGGGGACTGAAGCTTTCTTT	TRBV2	.	TRBJ1-1	.
CASRETGHNYGYTF	TGTGCCAGCAGGGAGACAGGGCATAACTATGGCTACACCTTC	TRBV5-6	TRBD1	TRBJ1-2	.
CASRFQREITELFF	TGTGCCAGCAGGTTCCAGCGGGAGATTACTGAGCTGTTTTTT	TRBV6-5	TRBD2	TRBJ2-2	once
CASSLDRYATDTQYF	TGCGCCAGCAGCTTGGATCGGTATGCCACAGATACGCAGTATTTT	TRBV5-1	.	TRBJ2-3	.
CASSLGFLGGGTEAFF	TGTGCCAGCAGCTTAGGGTTTTTAGGGGGTGGCACTGAAGCTTTCTTT	TRBV7-8	.	TRBJ1-1	.
CASSDWKGGYEQYF	TGTGCCAGCAGTGATTGGAAAGGGGGTTACGAGCAGTACTTC	TRBV6-1	.	TRBJ2-7	.
CASIPTGPSEAFF	TGTGCCAGCATCCCGACAGGGCCATCTGAAGCTTTCTTT	TRBV7-9	TRBD1	TRBJ1-1	.
CASSPPGQGVSSYGYTF	TGTGCCAGCAGCCCTCCGGGACAGGGGGTTAGTAGCTATGGCTACACCTTC	TRBV4-2	TRBD1	TRBJ1-2	.
CASSPTNPSGGRGETQYF	TGCGCCAGCAGCCCTACTAACCCTAGCGGGGGTCGGGGGGAGACCCAGTACTTC	TRBV5-1	TRBD2	TRBJ2-5	once
CASSPRGSNQETQYF	TGCGCCAGCAGCCCCCGAGGCAGCAACCAAGAGACCCAGTACTTC	TRBV5-1	.	TRBJ2-5	.
CASSPLRTNEKLFF	TGTGCCAGCTCACCTCTCAGGACTAATGAAAAACTGTTTTTT	TRBV18	.	TRBJ1-4	once
CASSIAGVAAYTGELFF	TGTGCCAGTAGTATAGCCGGTGTAGCGGCTTACACCGGGGAGCTGTTTTTT	TRBV19	.	TRBJ2-2	.
CASSQPGGGQGRETQYF	TGCGCCAGCAGCCAACCAGGTGGGGGACAGGGGCGAGAGACCCAGTACTTC	TRBV4-1	TRBD1	TRBJ2-5	.
CASSLVGQNYGYTF	TGTGCCAGCAGCTTGGTGGGACAGAACTATGGCTACACCTTC	TRBV5-4	TRBD1	TRBJ1-2	.
CASTGQGASYNEQFF	TGTGCCAGCACCGGACAGGGGGCTTCCTACAATGAGCAGTTCTTC	TRBV6-5	TRBD1	TRBJ2-1	.
CASSLDRLNTEAFF	TGCGCCAGCAGTCTGGACAGATTGAACACTGAAGCTTTCTTT	TRBV5-1	.	TRBJ1-1	.
CASSQDRSSGANVLTF	TGTGCCAGCAGCCAAGATAGGAGCTCTGGGGCCAACGTCCTGACTTTC	TRBV14	.	TRBJ2-6	.
CASSKGSYGYTF	TGTGCCAGTAGTAAAGGGAGCTATGGCTACACCTTC	TRBV19	.	TRBJ1-2	.
CAISERTSGGGEQFF	TGTGCCATCAGTGAGAGGACTAGCGGGGGGGGAGAGCAGTTCTTC	TRBV10-3	TRBD2	TRBJ2-1	.
CASSRLRGFGNTIYF	TGTGCCAGCAGCCGCTTAAGGGGGTTCGGAAACACCATATATTTT	TRBV11-2	.	TRBJ1-3	.
CAISERGRVSTEAFF	TGTGCCATCAGTGAAAGGGGCAGGGTAAGCACTGAAGCTTTCTTT	TRBV10-3	.	TRBJ1-1	.